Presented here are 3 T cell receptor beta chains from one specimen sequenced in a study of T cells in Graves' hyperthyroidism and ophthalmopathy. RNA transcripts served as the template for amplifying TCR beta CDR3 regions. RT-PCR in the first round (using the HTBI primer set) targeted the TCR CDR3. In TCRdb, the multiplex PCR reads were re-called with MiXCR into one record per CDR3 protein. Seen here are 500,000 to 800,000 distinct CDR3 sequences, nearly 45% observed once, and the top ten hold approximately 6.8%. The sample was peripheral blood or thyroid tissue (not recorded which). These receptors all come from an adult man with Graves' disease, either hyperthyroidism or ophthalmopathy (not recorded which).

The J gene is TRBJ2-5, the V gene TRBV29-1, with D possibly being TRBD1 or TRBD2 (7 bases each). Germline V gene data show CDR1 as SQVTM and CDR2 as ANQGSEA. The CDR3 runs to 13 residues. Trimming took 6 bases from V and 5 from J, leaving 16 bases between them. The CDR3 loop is CSVRGGTGETQYF. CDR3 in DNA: TGCAGCGTCAGGGGGGGTACCGGCGAGACCCAGTACTTC.

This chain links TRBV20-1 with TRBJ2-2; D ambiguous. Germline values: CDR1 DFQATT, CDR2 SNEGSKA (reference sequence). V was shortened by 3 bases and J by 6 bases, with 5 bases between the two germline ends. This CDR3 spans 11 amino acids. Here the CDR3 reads CSASDAGELFF. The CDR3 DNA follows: TGCAGTGCTAGTGATGCCGGGGAGCTGTTTTTT.

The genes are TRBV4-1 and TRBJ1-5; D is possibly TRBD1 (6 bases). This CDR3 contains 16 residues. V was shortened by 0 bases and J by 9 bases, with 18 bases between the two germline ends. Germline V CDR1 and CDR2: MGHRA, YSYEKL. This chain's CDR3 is CASSQDWGGQVLPQHF. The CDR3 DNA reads TGCGCCAGCAGCCAAGATTGGGGGGGGCAAGTCTTGCCCCAGCATTTT.